Included here is one T cell receptor (beta chain) sequence, with context. The investigators reverse transcribed all of the isolated RNA, so they sequenced expressed TCRB transcripts. Repertoires were generated with immunoSEQ multiplex PCR, while TCRdb's copy carries only in-frame clones and drops some. The repertoire holds approximately 250,000 clones, roughly 15% seen once, with around 0.03% in the top ten. The data belong to a study of beta chain features in type 1 diabetes. This CDR3 spans 14 amino acids. CDR1 and CDR2 (germline): MNHEY, SMNVEV (reference sequence). V gave up 6 bases and J gave up 2 bases; unmatched junction bases: 6.

J is TRBJ2-7 and V is TRBV27; 8 bases are a match to TRBD1. The receptor's source is a woman aged 40 to 50 in good health. Sample: naive CD4+ T cells from blood. CDR3 loop: CASSRGQGPYEQYF. CDR3 DNA: TGTGCCAGCAGCCGAGGACAGGGCCCCTACGAGCAGTACTTC.